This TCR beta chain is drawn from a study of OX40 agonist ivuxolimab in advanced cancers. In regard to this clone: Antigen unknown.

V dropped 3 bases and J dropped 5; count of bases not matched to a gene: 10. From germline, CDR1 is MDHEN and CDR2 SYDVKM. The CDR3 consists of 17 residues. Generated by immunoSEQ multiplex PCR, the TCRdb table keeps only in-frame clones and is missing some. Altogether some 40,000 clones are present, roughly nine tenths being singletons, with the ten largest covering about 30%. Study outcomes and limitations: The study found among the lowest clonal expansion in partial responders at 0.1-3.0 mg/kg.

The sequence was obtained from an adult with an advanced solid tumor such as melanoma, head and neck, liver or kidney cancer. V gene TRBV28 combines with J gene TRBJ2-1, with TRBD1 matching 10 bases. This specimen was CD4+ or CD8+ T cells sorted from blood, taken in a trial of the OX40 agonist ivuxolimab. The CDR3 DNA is TGTGCCAGCAGTTTGGCTGTTCGGGGACAGGGGAACAATGAGCAGTTCTTC. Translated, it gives CASSLAVRGQGNNEQFF.